The rows below give T cell receptor beta chains drawn from one sample of a study of blood T cell repertoires in COVID-19. The data were produced by immunoSEQ multiplex PCR, yet TCRdb's version contains in-frame clones alone and is incomplete. The table shows 130,000 to 150,000 clones, with more than 80% occurring only once. Sequencing was carried out using peripheral blood. These receptors all stem from a human donor with acute or convalescent COVID-19. The donor label of this sample is uncertain. Both conserved end residues are part of each CDR3. The D gene is left open where the match is weak. Expanded clones are given a class, and other clones once, few, many or no size at all.

>few|TRBV7-2|NA|TRBJ2-2
CASSHDSNTGELFF
TGTGCCAGCAGCCACGACAGTAACACCGGGGAGCTGTTTTTT
>NA|TRBV6-5|NA|TRBJ1-1
CASSYGQTLLNTEAFF
TGTGCCAGCAGTTACGGGCAGACCCTCTTGAACACTGAAGCTTTCTTT
>few|TRBV6-5|NA|TRBJ1-1
CASSYSTDTLNTEAFF
TGTGCCAGCAGTTACTCCACGGACACCCTGAACACTGAAGCTTTCTTT
>NA|TRBV7-9|NA|TRBJ2-7
CASSLQQSHYEQYF
TGTGCCAGCAGCCTACAGCAGTCCCACTACGAGCAGTACTTC
>NA|TRBV29-1|NA|TRBJ2-1
CSVGRTYNEQFF
TGCAGCGTTGGGAGAACCTACAATGAGCAGTTCTTC
>NA|TRBV7-2|NA|TRBJ1-2
CASSLQLGYTF
TGTGCCAGCAGCTTGCAACTCGGCTACACCTTC
>NA|TRBV18|TRBD1|TRBJ1-6
CASSPPGTVSSPLHF
TGTGCCAGCTCACCCCCCGGGACAGTGTCCTCACCCCTCCACTTT
>NA|TRBV6-5|TRBD1|TRBJ2-2
CASSYSRGPGELFF
TGTGCCAGCAGTTACTCGAGGGGGCCCGGGGAGCTGTTTTTT
>NA|TRBV5-1|TRBD2|TRBJ2-5
CASATSGVETQYF
TGCGCCAGCGCAACTAGCGGGGTAGAGACCCAGTACTTC
>NA|TRBV13|TRBD1|TRBJ1-4
CASSSTGGQEKLFF
TGTGCCAGCAGCTCGACAGGGGGCCAAGAAAAACTGTTTTTT
>few|TRBV6-5|TRBD1|TRBJ2-4
CASSLDRLLAKNIQYF
TGTGCCAGCAGTTTGGACAGGCTCCTCGCCAAAAACATTCAGTACTTC
>NA|TRBV9|NA|TRBJ1-3
CASSSSGTRGSGNTIYF
TGTGCCAGCAGCAGCTCCGGGACAAGGGGATCCGGAAACACCATATATTTT
>once|TRBV19|TRBD1|TRBJ2-1
CASSNPLRQGNEQFF
TGTGCCAGTAGTAATCCCCTCAGACAGGGTAATGAGCAGTTCTTC
>NA|TRBV19|TRBD1|TRBJ1-1
CASSAQGVADTEAFF
TGTGCCAGTAGTGCTCAGGGGGTAGCGGACACTGAAGCTTTCTTT
>NA|TRBV7-9|NA|TRBJ1-2
CASSLIGDYGYTF
TGTGCCAGCAGCTTAATAGGGGACTATGGCTACACCTTC
>NA|TRBV10-1|NA|TRBJ2-1
CASSEGRGYSYNEQFF
TGCGCCAGCAGTGAGGGTCGGGGATACTCCTACAATGAGCAGTTCTTC
>NA|TRBV11-2|TRBD1|TRBJ1-1
CASSLVGTGGTEAFF
TGTGCCAGCAGCTTAGTTGGGACAGGGGGCACTGAAGCTTTCTTT
>once|TRBV30|NA|TRBJ1-3
CAWTTDKSGNTIYF
TGTGCCTGGACCACAGACAAGTCGGGAAACACCATATATTTT
>NA|TRBV7-3|NA|TRBJ2-5
CASSPGRQETQYF
TGTGCCAGCAGCCCTGGCCGTCAAGAGACCCAGTACTTC
>NA|TRBV5-1|NA|TRBJ2-2
CASSSRQASTGELFF
TGCGCCAGCAGCTCACGACAGGCTAGCACCGGGGAGCTGTTTTTT
>NA|TRBV5-1|TRBD1|TRBJ1-4
CASSNQGARGEKLFF
TGCGCCAGCAGCAATCAGGGGGCTCGGGGTGAAAAACTGTTTTTT
>NA|TRBV5-1|NA|TRBJ2-5
CASSVPGVRTQYF
TGCGCCAGCAGCGTACCAGGGGTCCGGACCCAGTACTTC
>NA|TRBV11-3|NA|TRBJ2-2
CASSYTVPGELFF
TGTGCCAGCAGCTACACAGTCCCCGGGGAGCTGTTTTTT
>NA|TRBV7-2|NA|TRBJ1-2
CASSLSPGQGNYGYTF
TGTGCCAGCAGCTTATCGCCGGGGCAGGGGAACTATGGCTACACCTTC
>NA|TRBV2|NA|TRBJ2-5
CASRQEETQYF
TGTGCCAGCAGGCAGGAAGAGACCCAGTACTTC
>NA|TRBV4-1|TRBD2|TRBJ2-5
CASSQEGSGGQAQYF
TGCGCCAGCAGCCAAGAAGGAAGCGGGGGGCAGGCCCAGTACTTC
>many|TRBV7-8|NA|TRBJ2-2
CASSGPGLTNTGELFF
TGTGCCAGCAGCGGGCCGGGACTTACGAACACCGGGGAGCTGTTTTTT
>NA|TRBV28|TRBD1|TRBJ1-2
CASLRDSDGYTF
TGTGCCTCCCTGAGGGACAGCGATGGCTACACCTTC
>NA|TRBV5-1|TRBD1|TRBJ1-2
CASSHGQGNGYTF
TGCGCCAGCAGCCACGGACAGGGGAATGGCTACACCTTC
>NA|TRBV19|TRBD1|TRBJ1-1
CATSDRGRTEAFF
TGTGCCACCTCGGACAGGGGCAGGACTGAAGCTTTCTTT
>few|TRBV25-1|NA|TRBJ2-7
CASSTPGHGTLEQYF
TGTGCCAGCAGTACTCCGGGACATGGTACGTTGGAGCAGTACTTC
>NA|TRBV10-3|NA|TRBJ2-3
CATRGLSTDTQYF
TGTGCCACCCGCGGGCTTAGCACAGATACGCAGTATTTT